What follows describes a single T cell receptor (beta chain). Sequenced by immunoSEQ multiplex PCR; TCRdb stores in-frame clones only, minus some. The table has some 340,000 clones, 90% seen once. The sample is drawn from a study of blood T cell repertoires in COVID-19. Study in general: COVID-19 samples collected from the United States, Italy and Spain covered acute and convalescent phases. In each case, the material was cDNA or gDNA derived from T cells, B-cell-depleted T cells, or PBMCs.

The V gene's germline CDR1 is SNHLY and CDR2 FYNNEI. The CDR3 is 13 amino acids. V was clipped by 7 bases and J by 4 bases, with 11 bases between them. Participant-given clinical history determined each cohort assignment. The TCR was taken from a woman aged 30 to 39 who had been exposed to COVID-19. The rearrangement joins TRBV2 to TRBJ1-3; D may be TRBD1 (6 bases). The specimen was PBMCs or T cells enriched from blood (not recorded which). CDR3 sequence reads: CASKRGSGNTIYF. CDR3 bases: TGTGCCAGCAAGAGGGGGAGCGGAAACACCATATATTTT.